The 8 T cell receptor beta chains below come from one sample, sequenced in a study of CD8 T cells in ankylosing spondylitis. TCRdb independently ran MiXCR on the 5' RACE reads; one entry per CDR3 protein. This repertoire shows approximately 180,000 distinct CDR3 sequences, over 15% found once; its top ten account for 4.3%. The source material was blood, either unsorted or a sorted T cell fraction (not recorded which). The receptor source for this set is a male donor aged 10-30 years with ankylosing spondylitis or in good health (not recorded which).

This clonotype came up a few times. This chain uses TRBV20-1 with TRBJ2-1, with TRBD2 matching over 8 bases. The CDR3 is 15 amino acids. Trimming removed 0 bases from V and 12 bases from J; junction bases left unmatched: 13. Germline V gene lookup returns CDR1 DFQATT and CDR2 SNEGSKA (reference sequence). The CDR3 nucleotides read TGCAGTGCTAGAGACCCGACGGGAGGGCCTTGGGCGCAGTTCTTC. Its protein is CSARDPTGGPWAQFF.

The rearrangement uses TRBV5-1 and TRBJ2-3; TRBD1 matches 7 bases. The CDR3 has 16 residues. The ends lost 0 bases at V and 6 bases at J; junction bases unmatched: 10. CDR1 and CDR2 (germline): SGHRS, YFSETQ. The CDR3 bases are TGCGCCAGCAGCTTGGGGGACAGCCAGCGTAGGGATACGCAGTATTTT. It translates to CASSLGDSQRRDTQYF.

This clonotype was recorded at least ten times. The J gene is TRBJ2-2, the V gene TRBV7-2; D is undetermined. The CDR3 is made up of 14 amino acids. In germline, CDR1 is SGHTA, CDR2 FQGNSA. Trimming shortened V by 2 bases and J by 4 bases, and 8 bases separated the two germline ends. CDR3 region: CASSLIRATGELFF. For the CDR3, the DNA is TGTGCCAGCAGCTTAATCCGAGCCACCGGGGAGCTGTTTTTT.

This clonotype was seen at least ten times. The chain is built from TRBV6-5 and TRBJ2-6; D gene ambiguous. Trimming took off 4 bases at V and 2 bases at J, with 0 bases between the two ends. Germline CDR1 reads MNHEY; CDR2 reads SVGAGI. There are 12 residues in the CDR3. The CDR3 loop is CASSSGANVLTF. CDR3 DNA sequence: TGTGCCAGCAGTTCTGGGGCCAACGTCCTGACTTTC.

The chain couples TRBV11-3 to TRBJ2-1; D perhaps matches TRBD2 (5 bases). CDR3 length equals 15 residues. Trimming removed 5 bases at V and 0 bases at J, with 11 bases between. Germline-derived CDR1 and CDR2 are SGHNT and YENEEA. The CDR3 nucleotides are TGTGCCAGCAGCCCGGGGAGAAACTCCTACAATGAGCAGTTCTTC. This encodes CASSPGRNSYNEQFF. The variable domain in full, completed from reference TRBV11-3 and TRBJ2-1, reads EAGVVQSPRYKIIEKKQPVAFWCNPISGHNTLYWYLQNLGQGPELLIRYENEEAVDDSQLPKDRFSAERLKGVDSTLKIQPAELGDSAVYLCASSPGRNSYNEQFFGPGTRLTVL.

This clonotype was found many times. The chain uses TRBV14 and TRBJ2-5; possibly TRBD2 for D (7 bases). Looked up from germline, CDR1 is SGHDN and CDR2 is FVKESK. Between the trimmed V and J ends, which lost 4 bases and 4 bases, there was a span of 19 bases. CDR3 length: 16 amino acids. Written as DNA, the CDR3 is TGTGCCAGCAGCCGGGCCCGGGGGGCCTCCGGAGAGACCCAGTACTTC. It specifies CASSRARGASGETQYF.

J is TRBJ2-1 and V is TRBV27; weak D call: TRBD1 (5 bases). Germline V gene lookup returns CDR1 MNHEY and CDR2 SMNVEV (reference sequence). CDR3 length equals 15 residues. Trimming left V 8 bases short and J 6 bases short, with 20 bases between. CDR3 coding DNA: TGTGCCAGCGTAGGACAACTGCCGCCGGGCAATGAGCAGTTCTTC. The encoded protein is CASVGQLPPGNEQFF.

There are many counts of this clonotype. The chain carries TRBV12-3 or TRBV12-4 and TRBJ2-7; D may correspond to TRBD1 or TRBD2 (5 bases each). The CDR3 has 13 amino acids. The ends were cut back, 6 bases at V and 6 bases at J, with 15 bases in the middle. This chain's CDR3 is CASSTGTPPEQYF. CDR3 nucleotide sequence: TGTGCCAGCAGCACCGGGACGCCTCCCGAGCAGTACTTC.